The 27 T cell receptor beta chains below come from one sample, sequenced in a study of neoadjuvant nivolumab and ipilimumab in lung cancer. The method was immunoSEQ multiplex PCR; TCRdb's version includes in-frame clones alone and lacks a portion of them. The data show tens of thousands of clones, 85% to 90% seen once. The source material was blood, sampled before neoadjuvant nivolumab, alone or with ipilimumab. The receptors shown here come from an adult with non-small cell lung cancer. Some clones in this sample may be carry-over from other donors' samples.

V usage is TRBV7-2 and J usage is TRBJ2-7; no clear D gene. CDR3 length: 15 residues. Trimming left V 5 bases short and J 6 bases short, with 20 bases between. Germline lookup yields CDR1 SGHTA and CDR2 FQGNSA. The CDR3 DNA is TGTGCCAGCAGCCTCCCCACGTTGTCCTCCGTCGAGCAGTACTTC. This gives the protein CASSLPTLSSVEQYF.

The rearrangement uses TRBV2 and TRBJ2-7; D uncertain. Germline CDR1 SNHLY, CDR2 FYNNEI. V lost 7 bases to trimming and J lost 3 bases, with 13 bases between them. This CDR3 region has 13 residues. Here the CDR3 reads CASNGMFSYEQYF. The DNA of the CDR3 is TGTGCCAGCAACGGTATGTTTAGCTACGAGCAGTACTTC.

The chain combines TRBV5-4 with TRBJ1-1; TRBD1 aligns across 9 bases. Unmatched junction bases numbered 4, after V lost 2 bases and J lost 5 bases. Germline V gives CDR1 SGHNT, CDR2 YYREEE (reference sequence). The CDR3 covers 14 residues. The CDR3 DNA follows: TGTGCCAGCAGCTTAGGACAGGGGCGAACTGAAGCTTTCTTT. Protein product: CASSLGQGRTEAFF.

The rearrangement joins TRBV10-2 to TRBJ2-5; the match to TRBD1 covers 8 bases. Trimming took 7 bases from V and 3 from J; bases not matched to a gene: 7. The germline V gene encodes CDR1 WSHSY and CDR2 SAAADI. The CDR3 runs to 14 residues. The chain's CDR3 is CASTGQGAEETQYF. The DNA of the CDR3 is TGCGCCAGCACTGGGCAGGGGGCTGAAGAGACCCAGTACTTC.

This chain uses TRBV5-1 with TRBJ1-3, with D possibly TRBD1 on 6 matching bases. In germline, CDR1 is SGHRS, CDR2 YFSETQ. Trimming took off 5 bases at V and 2 bases at J, with 11 bases between the two ends. This CDR3 comprises 14 residues. CDR3: CASRPEGAGNTIYF. The DNA of the CDR3 is TGCGCCAGCAGACCCGAGGGGGCTGGAAACACCATATATTTT.

J is TRBJ2-3 and V is TRBV25-1; unclear D gene. From germline, CDR1 is MGHDK and CDR2 SYGVNS. The CDR3 runs 14 residues. Trimming took off 10 bases at V and 0 bases at J, with 14 bases between the two ends. This chain's CDR3 is CATTRTPSTDTQYF. CDR3 nucleotide sequence: TGTGCCACCACGAGGACGCCTAGCACAGATACGCAGTATTTT. The variable domain in full, completed from reference TRBV25-1 and TRBJ2-3, reads EADIYQTPRYLVIGTGKKITLECSQTMGHDKMYWYQQDPGMELHLIHYSYGVNSTEKGDLSSESTVSRIRTEHFPLTLESARPSHTSQYLCATTRTPSTDTQYFGPGTRLTVL.

This sequence joins TRBV7-8 and TRBJ2-7; D not resolved. Germline values: CDR1 SGHVS, CDR2 FQNEAQ. The CDR3 runs 12 residues. Deletions cut 2 bases from V and 5 bases from J, with 7 bases between. The CDR3 loop is CASSLLGNEQYF. DNA for the CDR3: TGTGCCAGCAGCTTATTAGGCAACGAGCAGTACTTC.

This chain connects TRBV9 to TRBJ2-2; no definite D call. This CDR3 has 13 residues. V lost 3 bases and J lost 7, with 10 bases in between. Germline V gene sequence: CDR1 SGDLS, CDR2 YYNGEE. The CDR3 here is CASSGRPDGELFF. CDR3 coding DNA: TGTGCCAGCAGCGGGAGACCGGACGGGGAGCTGTTTTTT.

The chain combines TRBV7-9 with TRBJ2-1; 14 nucleotides match TRBD2. Germline V gene sequence: CDR1 SEHNR, CDR2 FQNEAQ (reference sequence). The CDR3 contains 19 residues. V was clipped by 7 bases and J by 5 bases; unmatched bases: 16. The CDR3 loop is CASITGPTGLAGADNEQFF. The CDR3 bases are TGTGCCAGCATAACGGGACCTACGGGACTAGCGGGAGCAGACAATGAGCAGTTCTTC. The entire variable domain, with the rest obtained from reference TRBV7-9 and TRBJ2-1, is as follows: DTGVSQNPRHKITKRGQNVTFRCDPISEHNRLYWYRQTLGQGPEFLTYFQNEAQLEKSRLLSDRFSAERPKGSFSTLEIQRTEQGDSAMYLCASITGPTGLAGADNEQFFGPGTRLTVL.

V usage is TRBV7-8 and J usage is TRBJ1-1, with D hard to call. CDR3 size: 13 residues. CDR1 and CDR2 from the germline V gene are SGHVS and FQNEAQ. V was trimmed by 4 bases and J by 4 bases, leaving 10 bases between them. The CDR3 DNA reads TGTGCCAGCAGCTCCAGATGGGTCACTGAAGCTTTCTTT. Amino acids: CASSSRWVTEAFF.

This chain uses TRBV6-5 with TRBJ2-1; no firm D call. This CDR3 is 13 amino acids long. Germline assignment: CDR1 MNHEY and CDR2 SVGAGI. Trimming left V 6 bases short and J 5 bases short, with 11 bases between. The chain's CDR3 is CASSTLADNEQFF. DNA for the CDR3: TGTGCCAGCAGCACCTTAGCTGACAATGAGCAGTTCTTC.

V and J are TRBV9 and TRBJ1-4, with unresolved D. Germline CDR1 reads SGDLS; CDR2 reads YYNGEE. The CDR3 spans 14 residues. Trimming took off 0 bases at V and 5 bases at J, with 8 bases between the two ends. DNA of the CDR3: TGTGCCAGCAGCGTAGACAGTAAGAATGAAAAACTGTTTTTT. Translated, it gives CASSVDSKNEKLFF.

The V gene is TRBV11-2, the J gene TRBJ2-2, with 10 positions matching TRBD2. This CDR3 spans 16 amino acids. Trimming cost V 0 bases and J 9 bases; bases outside gene matches: 7. CDR1 SGHAT and CDR2 FQNNGV come from the germline V gene. CDR3 amino acids: CASSLDRLAGARELFF. In nucleotides, the CDR3 is TGTGCCAGCAGCTTAGATCGGCTAGCGGGAGCCCGGGAGCTGTTTTTT.

V and J are TRBV6-5 and TRBJ2-7, with 8 bases aligning to TRBD1. Germline-derived CDR1 and CDR2 are MNHEY and SVGAGI. V shed 6 bases and J 3 bases; nucleotides not matched to a gene: 4. CDR3 size: 13 residues. In nucleotides, the CDR3 is TGTGCCAGCAGAAGGACAGGGAACTACGAGCAGTACTTC. Amino acid sequence: CASRRTGNYEQYF.

The chain carries TRBV27 and TRBJ2-7; 7 bases map to TRBD1. CDR3 size: 15 residues. With 3 bases clipped from V and 1 base from J, the junction kept 6 bases outside the gene matches. Germline CDR1 MNHEY, CDR2 SMNVEV (reference sequence). DNA of the CDR3: TGTGCCAGCAGTTTCCTCCCGGACAGGTCCTACGAGCAGTACTTC. It is translated as CASSFLPDRSYEQYF.

The chain has TRBV6-6 and TRBJ2-1; 9 nucleotides line up with TRBD2. The CDR3 totals 14 residues. Germline CDR1 is MNHNY and CDR2 is SVGAGI (reference sequence). V was pared by 2 bases and J by 9 bases, with 5 bases of the junction left unmatched. Written as DNA, the CDR3 is TGTGCCAGCAGTTACGGGCTAGCGGGACTTGAGCAGTTCTTC. Its protein product is CASSYGLAGLEQFF.

This rearrangement joins TRBV11-2 to TRBJ2-1; 8 positions agree with TRBD2. This CDR3 contains 15 residues. Germline V lookup: CDR1 SGHAT, CDR2 FQNNGV. V trimming: 1 base; J trimming: 9 bases; junction bases outside the gene matches: 8. The CDR3 DNA reads TGTGCCAGCAGCTTAGTTGGCGGGGGGATGACTGAGCAGTTCTTC. Its translation is CASSLVGGGMTEQFF.

The chain recombines TRBV5-1 with TRBJ1-3, with a possible D match to TRBD1 (5 bases). Trimming removed 3 bases from V and 0 bases from J, with 19 bases in between. Germline assignment: CDR1 SGHRS and CDR2 YFSETQ. The CDR3 totals 18 residues. CDR3 amino acids: CASSSRDSLSFSGNTIYF. For the CDR3, the DNA is TGCGCCAGCAGCTCGCGGGACTCCCTTTCCTTCTCTGGAAACACCATATATTTT.

This clone was observed once. The J gene is TRBJ2-7, the V gene TRBV7-8; the match to TRBD1 covers 7 bases. Germline values: CDR1 SGHVS, CDR2 FQNEAQ. The CDR3 covers 15 residues. Trimming took 5 bases from V and 0 from J; bases not matched to a gene: 7. CDR3 residues: CASSRPGQVSYEQYF. For the CDR3, the DNA is TGTGCCAGCAGCCGACCCGGACAGGTCTCCTACGAGCAGTACTTC.

This chain uses TRBV15 with TRBJ2-1, with 7 bases identical to TRBD1. Germline V gene sequence: CDR1 LNHNV, CDR2 YYDKDF (reference sequence). The length of the CDR3 is 15 residues. Germline trimming cut 3 bases from V and 7 bases from J; bases unmatched to any gene: 9. The CDR3 bases are TGTGCCACCAGCAGCGGCCGACAGGGCAGGAATGAGCAGTTCTTC. Protein sequence: CATSSGRQGRNEQFF.

The V and J genes are TRBV27 and TRBJ2-1; perhaps TRBD2 as D (6 bases). From germline, CDR1 is MNHEY and CDR2 SMNVEV (reference sequence). This CDR3 has 15 residues. Trimming took 2 bases from V and 4 from J, leaving 12 bases between them. The CDR3, as DNA: TGTGCCAGCAGTTTAGAGGAGGGCCCTTACAATGAGCAGTTCTTC. Its protein product is CASSLEEGPYNEQFF.

CDR3 sequence: CASSTGTNQPQHF. The CDR3 DNA reads TGTGCCAGCAGCACCGGGACAAATCAGCCCCAGCATTTT. The gene calls are TRBV7-9 and TRBJ1-5, with D possibly matching TRBD1 (6 bases). The length of the CDR3 is 13 residues. Between the trimmed V and J ends, which lost 5 bases and 4 bases, there was a span of 9 bases. Germline V gene lookup returns CDR1 SEHNR and CDR2 FQNEAQ (reference sequence).

In DNA form, the CDR3 reads TGTGCCAGCTCACCTTTTAAGGGGAACACTGAAGCTTTCTTT. Amino acids: CASSPFKGNTEAFF. J is TRBJ1-1 and V is TRBV18; D is unclear. Per germline, CDR1 KGHSH and CDR2 LQKENI. The CDR3 has 14 amino acids. Trimming shortened V by 3 bases and J by 1 base, and 9 bases separated the two germline ends. Together with reference TRBV18 and TRBJ1-1, the CDR3 gives the full variable domain: NAGVMQNPRHLVRRRGQEARLRCSPMKGHSHVYWYRQLPEEGLKFMVYLQKENIIDESGMPKERFSAEFPKEGPSILRIQQVVRGDSAAYFCASSPFKGNTEAFFGQGTRLTVV.

This clone has just a few counts. The chain carries TRBV19 and TRBJ1-5, with D maybe TRBD1 (6 bases). The germline CDR1 and CDR2 sequences are LNHDA and SQIVND (reference sequence). Trimming stripped 5 bases from V and 2 bases from J, with 16 bases between. The CDR3 sequence is 16 residues long. In DNA, the CDR3 is TGTGCCAGTAGTCCTCAGGGGTTGAGCGGCAATCAGCCCCAGCATTTT. It codes for CASSPQGLSGNQPQHF.

This rearrangement joins TRBV5-4 to TRBJ2-2; 9 positions agree with TRBD1. The V gene end was trimmed by 2 bases and the J gene end by 3 bases; junction bases not matched to a gene: 2. The CDR3 totals 15 residues. Looked up from germline, CDR1 is SGHNT and CDR2 is YYREEE (reference sequence). CDR3 nucleotide sequence: TGTGCCAGCAGCTTCCGGGACAGGGACACCGGGGAGCTGTTTTTT. As protein: CASSFRDRDTGELFF. Full variable domain (outside the CDR3, taken from reference TRBV5-4 and TRBJ2-2): ETGVTQSPTHLIKTRGQQVTLRCSSQSGHNTVSWYQQALGQGPQFIFQYYREEENGRGNFPPRFSGLQFPNYSSELNVNALELDDSALYLCASSFRDRDTGELFFGEGSRLTVL.

This clone was counted once. This chain connects TRBV9 to TRBJ1-1; D unclear. CDR3 size: 10 residues. Germline V gives CDR1 SGDLS, CDR2 YYNGEE. The germline V and J ends were trimmed by 0 bases and 10 bases, with 4 bases remaining between them. In DNA form, the CDR3 reads TGTGCCAGCAGCGTAGTAAGAGCTTTCTTT. Its protein is CASSVVRAFF.

This clone occurred a few times. The chain recombines TRBV6-5 with TRBJ2-5, with TRBD1 matching over 11 bases. Germline V lookup: CDR1 MNHEY, CDR2 SVGAGI. Losses at the gene ends were 6 bases for V and 2 bases for J; bases not matched to a gene: 5. The CDR3 has 15 residues. The CDR3 loop is CASRGTGGVQETQYF. The CDR3 nucleotides are TGTGCCAGCAGAGGGACAGGGGGTGTACAAGAGACCCAGTACTTC.